This T cell receptor beta chain was profiled in a study of human T cells and chemical hapten exposure. Study results and limitations: The number of TCRs above 1 in 1000 frequency did not change after DPC sensitization. Versus controls, expanded TCRs had significantly more large CDR3 similarity clusters.

CDR3 size: 12 residues. Trimming took 3 bases from V and 8 from J, leaving 8 bases between them. The germline V gene has CDR1 SGHDN and CDR2 FVKESK. About this clonotype: Its specificity is unknown.

TCRdb passed the RACE reads through MiXCR, listing each CDR3 protein once. The sample lists 350,000 to 450,000 distinct CDR3 sequences, less than 6.5% occurring once. Specified time point: pre-sensitization, week 0. As for treatment: therapeutic diphenylcyclopropenone sensitization with weekly scalp DPC. Blood was drawn before each patch test was applied. V is TRBV14 and J is TRBJ2-1; D gene unclear. This receptor was identified in a woman in her forties or fifties with alopecia areata. Some clones in this sample may be carry-over from other donors' samples. This specimen consisted of whole blood, obtained in connection with sensitization to the hapten diphenylcyclopropenone (DPC). The CDR3 coding sequence is TGTGCCAGCAGCCAGAGCATCTATGAGCAGTTCTTC. Amino acids: CASSQSIYEQFF.